This entry lists 18 T cell receptor beta chains sequenced from one sample in a study of siplizumab effects on memory and regulatory T cells. Libraries were prepared by immunoSEQ multiplex PCR; TCRdb keeps only in-frame clonotypes and omits some of them. This table holds approximately 92,000 clones, roughly 94% found once. Sequencing used non-Treg CD4+ T cells sorted from blood. These receptors were taken from a human donor in good health.

This clone was seen once. V is TRBV28 and J is TRBJ1-5; tentative D call: TRBD1 (5 bases). This CDR3 region has 16 residues. Germline CDR1 reads MDHEN; CDR2 reads SYDVKM. The V end lost 2 bases, the J end lost 4 bases, and 15 bases lay between the germline ends. The CDR3: CASSLAGTGRNQPQHF. The CDR3 DNA sequence: TGTGCCAGCAGTTTAGCCGGGACTGGTCGAAATCAGCCCCAGCATTTT. Filled out from reference TRBV28 and TRBJ1-5, the complete variable domain reads DVKVTQSSRYLVKRTGEKVFLECVQDMDHENMFWYRQDPGLGLRLIYFSYDVKMKEKGDIPEGYSVSREKKERFSLILESASTNQTSMYLCASSLAGTGRNQPQHFGDGTRLSIL.

The V call is TRBV28, the J call TRBJ2-7, with 11 bases that match TRBD1. The CDR3 runs to 15 residues. Looked up from germline, CDR1 is MDHEN and CDR2 is SYDVKM. V gave up 7 bases and J gave up 4 bases; unmatched junction bases: 9. The CDR3 DNA follows: TGTGCCAGCACCCTAGGGGGACAGGGGGGGTACGAGCAGTACTTC. Amino acid sequence: CASTLGGQGGYEQYF.

This chain uses TRBV19 with TRBJ1-1, with TRBD1 matching 7 bases. Germline assignment: CDR1 LNHDA and CDR2 SQIVND (reference sequence). This CDR3 has 14 amino acids. With V trimmed by 3 bases and J by 0 bases, 1 base remained unmatched. CDR3: CASSMTGMNTEAFF. CDR3 in DNA: TGTGCCAGTAGTATGACAGGGATGAACACTGAAGCTTTCTTT. The whole variable domain, remainder taken from reference TRBV19 and TRBJ1-1, is DGGITQSPKYLFRKEGQNVTLSCEQNLNHDAMYWYRQDPGQGLRLIYYSQIVNDFQKGDIAEGYSVSREKKESFPLTVTSAQKNPTAFYLCASSMTGMNTEAFFGQGTRLTVV.

J is TRBJ1-2 and V is TRBV28; 9 nucleotides line up with TRBD1. V was pared by 4 bases and J by 8 bases, with 8 bases of the junction left unmatched. The length of the CDR3 is 14 residues. The V gene's germline CDR1 is MDHEN and CDR2 SYDVKM. CDR3 in DNA: TGTGCCAGCAGTTCCGTGGACAGGGGCGGAGGCTACACCTTC. It yields the protein CASSSVDRGGGYTF.

This chain links TRBV7-8 with TRBJ2-7, with a possible D match to TRBD1 (5 bases). Germline CDR1 SGHVS, CDR2 FQNEAQ. This CDR3 spans 13 amino acids. V lost 3 bases and J 5 bases, leaving 11 bases between the germline ends. The CDR3 DNA reads TGTGCCAGCAGCTTCCGGCAGGGCAACGAGCAGTACTTC. Translating it yields CASSFRQGNEQYF. Using reference TRBV7-8 and TRBJ2-7 for the parts outside the CDR3, the full variable domain is GAGVSQSPRYKVAKRGQDVALRCDPISGHVSLFWYQQALGQGPEFLTYFQNEAQLDKSGLPSDRFFAERPEGSVSTLKIQRTQQEDSAVYLCASSFRQGNEQYFGPGTRLTVT.

V is TRBV30 and J is TRBJ2-1; 10 nucleotides align to TRBD2. Per germline, CDR1 GTSNPN and CDR2 SVGIG (reference sequence). The ends lost 8 bases at V and 4 bases at J; junction bases unmatched: 5. The CDR3 covers 13 residues. CDR3 DNA sequence: TGTGCCCGGACTAGCGGAGAATACAATGAGCAGTTCTTC. Protein sequence: CARTSGEYNEQFF. The variable domain in full, with the rest retrieved from reference TRBV30 and TRBJ2-1, is SQTIHQWPATLVQPVGSPLSLECTVEGTSNPNLYWYRQAAGRGLQLLFYSVGIGQISSEVPQNLSASRPQDRQFILSSKKLLLSDSGFYLCARTSGEYNEQFFGPGTRLTVL.

CDR3 amino acids: CASSLETGQAEAFF. The CDR3 DNA sequence: TGTGCCAGCAGCTTAGAAACCGGGCAGGCGGAAGCTTTCTTT. The V gene is TRBV7-9, the J gene TRBJ1-1; no reliable D call. Deletions cut 1 base from V and 8 bases from J, with 14 bases between. The V gene's germline CDR1 is SEHNR and CDR2 FQNEAQ (reference sequence). The CDR3 spans 14 residues. The entire variable domain, with the rest obtained from reference TRBV7-9 and TRBJ1-1, is as follows: DTGVSQNPRHKITKRGQNVTFRCDPISEHNRLYWYRQTLGQGPEFLTYFQNEAQLEKSRLLSDRFSAERPKGSFSTLEIQRTEQGDSAMYLCASSLETGQAEAFFGQGTRLTVV.

This chain links TRBV15 with TRBJ2-7; 7 nucleotides match TRBD1. The germline V gene encodes CDR1 LNHNV and CDR2 YYDKDF (reference sequence). This CDR3 is built from 15 residues. J gave up 2 bases and V 5 bases, and 9 bases lay outside the gene matches. CDR3 bases: TGTGCCACCAGCCCGGGAATCGACAGGGCCTACGAGCAGTACTTC. Translating gives CATSPGIDRAYEQYF. The whole variable domain, filled in from reference TRBV15 and TRBJ2-7, reads DAMVIQNPRYQVTQFGKPVTLSCSQTLNHNVMYWYQQKSSQAPKLLFHYYDKDFNNEADTPDNFQSRRPNTSFCFLDIRSPGLGDTAMYLCATSPGIDRAYEQYFGPGTRLTVT.

The chain recombines TRBV5-4 with TRBJ2-3, with TRBD1 as a possible D gene (6 bases). Germline V CDR1 and CDR2: SGHNT, YYREEE (reference sequence). V gave up 1 base and J gave up 1 base, with 13 bases separating them. The CDR3 spans 16 residues. CDR3 region: CASSLFEDRRTDTQYF. Here the CDR3 DNA reads TGTGCCAGCAGCTTGTTCGAGGACAGACGCACAGATACGCAGTATTTT.

This clone was seen just once. This rearrangement joins TRBV27 to TRBJ2-1; TRBD1 aligns across 7 bases. The germline gives CDR1 MNHEY, CDR2 SMNVEV (reference sequence). V dropped 4 bases and J dropped 8; count of bases not matched to a gene: 2. The CDR3 consists of 12 residues. The DNA of the CDR3 is TGTGCCAGCAGTTCAGGGGGAGATGAGCAGTTCTTC. Protein: CASSSGGDEQFF.

The J gene is TRBJ2-3, the V gene TRBV5-8; 8 nucleotides match TRBD2. The junction had 4 bases not matched to a gene; V was cut back by 2 bases and J by 2 bases. The germline CDR1 and CDR2 sequences are SGHTS and YDEGEE. This CDR3 has 15 residues. The CDR3 here is CASSFKRGITDTQYF. The CDR3 bases are TGTGCCAGCAGCTTCAAGCGGGGGATCACAGATACGCAGTATTTT. The full variable domain, completed using reference TRBV5-8 and TRBJ2-3, is EAGVTQSPTHLIKTRGQQATLRCSPISGHTSVYWYQQALGLGLQFLLWYDEGEERNRGNFPPRFSGRQFPNYSSELNVNALELEDSALYLCASSFKRGITDTQYFGPGTRLTVL.

To note about this clone: This sample includes further DNA sequences coding for the same CDR3. The J gene is TRBJ2-3, the V gene TRBV28; D gene ambiguous. V lost 5 bases to trimming and J lost 0 bases, with 3 bases between them. CDR1 is MDHEN and CDR2 is SYDVKM in the germline V gene. CDR3 length: 12 residues. The CDR3 is CASSPSTDTQYF. DNA of the CDR3: TGTGCCAGCAGTCCTAGCACAGATACGCAGTATTTT.

V gene TRBV11-1 combines with J gene TRBJ2-7; D unclear. The length of the CDR3 is 12 residues. Germline lookup yields CDR1 SGHAT and CDR2 FQDESV (reference sequence). The V end was cut by 6 bases, the J end by 6 bases, with 12 bases between. The CDR3 DNA follows: TGTGCCAGCAGTCTGCGCCTTGGCGAGCAGTACTTC. Protein: CASSLRLGEQYF.

The chain joins TRBV19 to TRBJ2-1, with D possibly matching TRBD1 (6 bases). CDR1 is LNHDA, CDR2 SQIVND, per germline (reference sequence). This CDR3 comprises 17 residues. V was shortened by 0 bases and J by 6 bases, with 18 bases between the two germline ends. CDR3 loop: CASSIEGPGRGFNEQFF. In DNA, the CDR3 is TGTGCCAGTAGTATAGAAGGGCCAGGCAGGGGATTCAATGAGCAGTTCTTC.

This clone was found once. This chain links TRBV25-1 with TRBJ2-2, with D unresolved. Trimming took 3 bases from V and 8 from J, leaving 16 bases between them. Looked up from germline, CDR1 is MGHDK and CDR2 is SYGVNS. This CDR3 is built from 15 residues. CDR3 protein: CASSDPGWNGGELFF. The CDR3 DNA reads as TGTGCCAGCAGTGACCCGGGCTGGAACGGGGGGGAGCTGTTTTTT.

The table lists this clone with a count of one. CDR3 protein: CASRFTQVSQQAFF. The CDR3 coding sequence is TGTGCCAGCAGGTTCACACAGGTATCACAACAGGCTTTCTTT. This sequence joins TRBV28 and TRBJ1-1; weak D call: TRBD1 (5 bases). The CDR3 runs 14 residues. Trimming left V 6 bases short and J 11 bases short, with 22 bases between. CDR1 MDHEN and CDR2 SYDVKM come from the germline V gene.

The V call is TRBV7-6, the J call TRBJ2-5; D remains ambiguous. The ends were cut back, 6 bases at V and 4 bases at J, with 12 bases in the middle. CDR3 length: 13 amino acids. Germline lookup yields CDR1 SGHVS and CDR2 FNYEAQ. The CDR3 is CASSLDWGETQYF. In DNA, the CDR3 is TGTGCCAGCAGTCTGGATTGGGGAGAGACCCAGTACTTC.

V gene TRBV5-1 combines with J gene TRBJ2-1, with a tentative D call TRBD2 (6 bases). The V and J ends lost 2 bases and 9 bases respectively, with 15 bases between them. This CDR3 contains 14 residues. Per the germline V gene, CDR1 is SGHRS and CDR2 is YFSETQ. The CDR3 here is CASSLGFLATEQFF. The CDR3 DNA reads TGCGCCAGCAGCTTAGGTTTCCTAGCGACTGAGCAGTTCTTC.